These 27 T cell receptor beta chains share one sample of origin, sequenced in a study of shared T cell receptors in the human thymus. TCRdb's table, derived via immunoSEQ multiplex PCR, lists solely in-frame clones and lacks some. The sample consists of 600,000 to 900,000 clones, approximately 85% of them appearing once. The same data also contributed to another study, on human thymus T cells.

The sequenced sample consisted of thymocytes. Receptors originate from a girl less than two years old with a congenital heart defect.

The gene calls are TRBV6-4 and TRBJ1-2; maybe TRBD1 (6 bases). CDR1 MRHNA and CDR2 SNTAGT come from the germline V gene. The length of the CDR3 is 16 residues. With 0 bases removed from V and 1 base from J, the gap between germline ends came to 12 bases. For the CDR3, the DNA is TGTGCCAGCAGTGACTCGGAGGACAGTGATAACTATGGCTACACCTTC. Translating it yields CASSDSEDSDNYGYTF.

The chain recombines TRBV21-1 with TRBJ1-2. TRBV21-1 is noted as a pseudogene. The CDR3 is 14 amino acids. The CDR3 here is CASYKGVSNYGYTF. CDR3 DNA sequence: TGTGCCAGCTATAAAGGAGTTTCTAACTATGGCTACACCTTC.

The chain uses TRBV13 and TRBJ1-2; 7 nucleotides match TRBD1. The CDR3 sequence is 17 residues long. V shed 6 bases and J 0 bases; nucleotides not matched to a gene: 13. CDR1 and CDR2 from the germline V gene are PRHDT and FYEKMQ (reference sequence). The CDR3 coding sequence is TGTGCCAGCAGATCCCGGGGACAGAACTTTTCTAACTATGGCTACACCTTC. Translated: CASRSRGQNFSNYGYTF.

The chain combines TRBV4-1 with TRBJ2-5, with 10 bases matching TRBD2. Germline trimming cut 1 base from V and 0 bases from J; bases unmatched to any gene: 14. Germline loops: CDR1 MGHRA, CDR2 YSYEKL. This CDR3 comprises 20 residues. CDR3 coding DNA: TGCGCCAGCAGCCAAGTCCAGTCAAGCGGGGGGGCTTTGTACCAAGAGACCCAGTACTTC. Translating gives CASSQVQSSGGALYQETQYF.

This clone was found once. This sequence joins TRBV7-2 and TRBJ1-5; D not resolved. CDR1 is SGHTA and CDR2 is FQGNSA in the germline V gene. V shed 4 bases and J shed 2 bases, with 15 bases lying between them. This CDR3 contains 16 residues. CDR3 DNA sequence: TGTGCCAGCAGCTCCGGAGGAAATCAAGGCAATCAGCCCCAGCATTTT. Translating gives CASSSGGNQGNQPQHF.

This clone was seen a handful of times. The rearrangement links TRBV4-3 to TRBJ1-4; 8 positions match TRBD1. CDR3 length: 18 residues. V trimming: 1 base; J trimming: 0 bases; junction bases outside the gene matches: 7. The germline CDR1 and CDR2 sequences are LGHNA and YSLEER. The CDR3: CASSQGQGLEATNEKLFF. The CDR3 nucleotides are TGCGCCAGCAGCCAAGGACAGGGGTTGGAAGCAACTAATGAAAAACTGTTTTTT.

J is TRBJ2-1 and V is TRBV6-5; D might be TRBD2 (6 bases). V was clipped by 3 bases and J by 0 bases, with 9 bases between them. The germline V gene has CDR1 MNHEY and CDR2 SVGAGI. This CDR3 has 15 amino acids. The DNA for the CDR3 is TGTGCCAGCAGTTATGGGGGGAGCTCCTACAATGAGCAGTTCTTC. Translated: CASSYGGSSYNEQFF.

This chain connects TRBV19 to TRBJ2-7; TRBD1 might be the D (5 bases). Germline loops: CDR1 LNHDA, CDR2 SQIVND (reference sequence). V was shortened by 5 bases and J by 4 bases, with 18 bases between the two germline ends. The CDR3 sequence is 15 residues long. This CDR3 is CASSPHRQITYEQYF. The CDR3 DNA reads TGTGCCAGTAGTCCCCACCGACAGATAACTTACGAGCAGTACTTC.

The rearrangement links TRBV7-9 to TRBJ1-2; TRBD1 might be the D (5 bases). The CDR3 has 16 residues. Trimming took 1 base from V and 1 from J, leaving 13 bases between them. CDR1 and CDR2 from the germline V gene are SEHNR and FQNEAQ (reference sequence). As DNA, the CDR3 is TGTGCCAGCAGCTTAGTGGAGGGACCCCTTAACTATGGCTACACCTTC. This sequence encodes CASSLVEGPLNYGYTF.

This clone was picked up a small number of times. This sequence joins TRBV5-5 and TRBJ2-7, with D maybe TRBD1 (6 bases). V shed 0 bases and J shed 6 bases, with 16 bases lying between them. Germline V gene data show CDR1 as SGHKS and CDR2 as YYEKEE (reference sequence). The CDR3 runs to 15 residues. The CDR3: CASSLDAGTKGEQYF. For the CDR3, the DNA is TGTGCCAGCAGCTTGGATGCAGGGACAAAGGGCGAGCAGTACTTC.

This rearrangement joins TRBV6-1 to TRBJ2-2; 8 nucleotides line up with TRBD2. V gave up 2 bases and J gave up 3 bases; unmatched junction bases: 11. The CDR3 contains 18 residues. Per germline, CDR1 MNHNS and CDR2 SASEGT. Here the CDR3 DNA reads TGTGCCAGCAGTGAACATCTTGGCGGGGGGAACTACACCGGGGAGCTGTTTTTT. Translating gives CASSEHLGGGNYTGELFF.

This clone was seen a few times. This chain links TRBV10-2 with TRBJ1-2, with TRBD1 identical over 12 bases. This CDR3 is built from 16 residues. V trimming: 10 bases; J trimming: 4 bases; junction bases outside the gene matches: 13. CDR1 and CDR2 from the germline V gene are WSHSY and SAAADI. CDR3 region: CATGTGTGGSAYGYTF. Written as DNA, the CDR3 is TGCGCCACGGGAACCGGGACAGGGGGCAGCGCCTATGGCTACACCTTC.

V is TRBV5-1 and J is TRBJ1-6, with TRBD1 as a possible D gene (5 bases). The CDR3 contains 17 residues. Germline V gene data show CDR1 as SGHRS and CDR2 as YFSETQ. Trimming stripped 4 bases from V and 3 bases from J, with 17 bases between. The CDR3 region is CASSEIDSGNYNSPLHF. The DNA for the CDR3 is TGCGCCAGCAGCGAAATCGACAGTGGAAACTATAATTCACCCCTCCACTTT.

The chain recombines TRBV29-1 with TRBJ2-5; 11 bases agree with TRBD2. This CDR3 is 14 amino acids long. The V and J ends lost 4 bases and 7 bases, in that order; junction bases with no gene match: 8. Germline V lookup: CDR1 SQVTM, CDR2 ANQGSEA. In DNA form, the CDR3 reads TGCAGCGTTGGACTAGCGGGGAAACAGGGGACCCAGTACTTC. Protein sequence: CSVGLAGKQGTQYF.

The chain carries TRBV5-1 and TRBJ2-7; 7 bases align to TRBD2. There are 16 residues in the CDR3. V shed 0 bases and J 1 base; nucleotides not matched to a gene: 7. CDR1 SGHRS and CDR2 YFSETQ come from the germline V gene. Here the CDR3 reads CASSLGNEGGSYEQYF. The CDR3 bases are TGCGCCAGCAGCTTGGGTAACGAGGGAGGGTCCTACGAGCAGTACTTC.

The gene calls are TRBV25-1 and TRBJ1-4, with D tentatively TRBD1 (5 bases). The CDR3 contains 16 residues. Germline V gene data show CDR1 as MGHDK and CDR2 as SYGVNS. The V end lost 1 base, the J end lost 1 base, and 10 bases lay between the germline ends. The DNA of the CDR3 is TGTGCCAGCAGTGAATGCCCGGGGGGAACTAATGAAAAACTGTTTTTT. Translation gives CASSECPGGTNEKLFF.

The CDR3 region is CASRPTGVNSPLHF. CDR3 in DNA: TGTGCCAGCAGACCCACAGGAGTGAATTCACCCCTCCACTTT. This chain links TRBV6-5 with TRBJ1-6; maybe TRBD1 (5 bases). The CDR3 length is 14 residues. Germline CDR1 and CDR2: MNHEY and SVGAGI. The V and J ends lost 6 bases and 7 bases respectively, with 13 bases between them.

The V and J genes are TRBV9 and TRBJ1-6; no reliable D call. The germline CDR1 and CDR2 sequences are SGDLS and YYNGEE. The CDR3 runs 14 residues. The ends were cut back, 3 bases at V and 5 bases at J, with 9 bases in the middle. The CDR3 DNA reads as TGTGCCAGCAGCGATCGACGGGATAATTCACCCCTCCACTTT. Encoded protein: CASSDRRDNSPLHF.

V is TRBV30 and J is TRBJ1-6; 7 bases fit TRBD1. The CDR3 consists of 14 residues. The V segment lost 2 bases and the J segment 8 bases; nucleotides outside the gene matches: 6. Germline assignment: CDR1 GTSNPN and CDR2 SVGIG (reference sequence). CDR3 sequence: CAWSIGTGDSPLHF. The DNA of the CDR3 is TGTGCCTGGAGTATAGGCACAGGGGATTCACCCCTCCACTTT. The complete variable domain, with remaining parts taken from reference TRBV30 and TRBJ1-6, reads SQTIHQWPATLVQPVGSPLSLECTVEGTSNPNLYWYRQAAGRGLQLLFYSVGIGQISSEVPQNLSASRPQDRQFILSSKKLLLSDSGFYLCAWSIGTGDSPLHFGNGTRLTVT.

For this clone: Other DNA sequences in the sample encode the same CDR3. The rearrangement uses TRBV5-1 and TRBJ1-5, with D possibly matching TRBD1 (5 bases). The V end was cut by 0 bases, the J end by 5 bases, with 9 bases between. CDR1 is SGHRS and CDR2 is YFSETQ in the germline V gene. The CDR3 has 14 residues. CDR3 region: CASSLGTGDQPQHF. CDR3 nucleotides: TGCGCCAGCAGCTTGGGTACAGGAGATCAGCCCCAGCATTTT.

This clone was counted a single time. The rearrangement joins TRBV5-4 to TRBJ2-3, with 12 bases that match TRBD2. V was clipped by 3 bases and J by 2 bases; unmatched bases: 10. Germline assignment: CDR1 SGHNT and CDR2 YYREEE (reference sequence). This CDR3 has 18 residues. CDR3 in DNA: TGTGCCAGCAGCTCTCCCGGGGCTAGCGGGGGGGCCACAGATACGCAGTATTTT. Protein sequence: CASSSPGASGGATDTQYF. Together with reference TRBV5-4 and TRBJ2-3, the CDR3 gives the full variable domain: ETGVTQSPTHLIKTRGQQVTLRCSSQSGHNTVSWYQQALGQGPQFIFQYYREEENGRGNFPPRFSGLQFPNYSSELNVNALELDDSALYLCASSSPGASGGATDTQYFGPGTRLTVL.

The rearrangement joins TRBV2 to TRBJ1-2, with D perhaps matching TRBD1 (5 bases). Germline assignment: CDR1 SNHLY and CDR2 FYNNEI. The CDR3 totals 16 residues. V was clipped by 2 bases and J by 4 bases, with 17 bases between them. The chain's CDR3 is CASSEWAGGGAYGYTF. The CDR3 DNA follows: TGTGCCAGCAGTGAATGGGCCGGGGGGGGAGCCTATGGCTACACCTTC.

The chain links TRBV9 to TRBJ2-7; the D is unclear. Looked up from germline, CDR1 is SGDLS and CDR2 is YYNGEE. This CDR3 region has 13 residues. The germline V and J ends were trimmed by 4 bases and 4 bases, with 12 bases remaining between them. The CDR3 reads CASSPQETYEQYF. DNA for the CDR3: TGTGCCAGCAGCCCCCAAGAGACATACGAGCAGTACTTC.

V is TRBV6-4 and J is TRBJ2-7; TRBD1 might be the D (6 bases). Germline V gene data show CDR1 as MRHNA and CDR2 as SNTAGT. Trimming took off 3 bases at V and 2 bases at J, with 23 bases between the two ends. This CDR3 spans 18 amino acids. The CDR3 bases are TGTGCCAGCAGTGAAGAAAAAACAGGGAACGGGAATACCTACGAGCAGTACTTC. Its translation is CASSEEKTGNGNTYEQYF.

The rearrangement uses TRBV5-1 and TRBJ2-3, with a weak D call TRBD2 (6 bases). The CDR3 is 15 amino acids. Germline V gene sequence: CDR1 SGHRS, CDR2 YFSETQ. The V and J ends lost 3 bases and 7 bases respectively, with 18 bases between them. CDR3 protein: CASSSETRVANTQYF. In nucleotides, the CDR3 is TGCGCCAGCAGCTCCGAGACTAGAGTCGCCAATACGCAGTATTTT.

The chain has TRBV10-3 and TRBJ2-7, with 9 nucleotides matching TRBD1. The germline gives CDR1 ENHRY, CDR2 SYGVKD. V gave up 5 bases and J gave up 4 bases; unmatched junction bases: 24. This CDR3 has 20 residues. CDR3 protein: CAISPLPGQGGIDRKYEQYF. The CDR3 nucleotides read TGTGCCATCAGTCCATTGCCGGGACAGGGTGGGATAGACCGGAAATACGAGCAGTACTTC.

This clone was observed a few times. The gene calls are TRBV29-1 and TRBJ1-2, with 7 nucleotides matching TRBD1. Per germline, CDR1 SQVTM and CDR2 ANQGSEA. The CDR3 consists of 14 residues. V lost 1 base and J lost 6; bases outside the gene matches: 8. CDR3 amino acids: CSVEAAGRGNGYTF. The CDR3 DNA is TGCAGCGTTGAAGCGGCCGGCAGGGGGAATGGCTACACCTTC.